This TCR beta chain appears in the sequencing data of a study of T-cell memory formation after mild COVID-19. Broader study findings: CD8+ contracting clones occupied EMRA, while CD4+ ones occupied mainly CM and EM.

CDR3 length: 15 amino acids. Trimming left V 0 bases short and J 4 bases short, with 15 bases between. The germline V gene has CDR1 GTSNPN and CDR2 SVGIG (reference sequence). TCRdb used MiXCR to reprocess the 5' RACE reads, holding one entry per CDR3 protein. The sample holds 500,000 to 550,000 distinct CDR3 sequences; about 20% are singletons and the top ten take approximately 12%. Only a few counts were recorded for this clonotype. Its antigen is undetermined. The sample was PBMCs or a T cell subset sorted from them (not recorded which). This receptor was identified in an adult woman who had mild COVID-19 (a few samples of this study predate the infection). Cell type and time point are not known. This rearrangement joins TRBV30 to TRBJ1-1; D remains unclear. CDR3 region: CAWSVLGRSVTEAFF. The CDR3, as DNA: TGTGCCTGGAGTGTATTAGGACGGTCGGTCACTGAAGCTTTCTTT.